This T cell receptor (beta chain) originates from a study of blood T cell repertoires in COVID-19. Study-wide background: Researchers got acute and convalescent COVID-19 samples from the United States, Italy and Spain.

Authors' processing steps: Reference gene primer amplification yielded estimated nucleated cell counts. This table comes from immunoSEQ multiplex PCR, and its TCRdb copy is limited to in-frame clones, with some not included. V and J calls and clone size are copied from that table; D and trimming were computed from the DNA. Counted here are 150,000 to 200,000 clones, around nine tenths occurring once; the ten biggest clones make up over 3.5%. CDR3 size: 15 residues. Per the germline V gene, CDR1 is SGHTA and CDR2 is FQGNSA. V lost 1 base and J 4 bases, leaving 11 bases between the germline ends. This chain joins TRBV7-2 and TRBJ2-1, with D unresolved. Sequencing was carried out using peripheral blood. The clonotype originates from a man aged 18 to 35 with active or convalescent COVID-19. CDR3 bases: TGTGCCAGCAGCTTAGAATGGTCGGGTTACAATGAGCAGTTCTTC. This sequence encodes CASSLEWSGYNEQFF. The full variable domain, in which reference TRBV7-2 and TRBJ2-1 provide the parts outside the CDR3, is GAGVSQSPSNKVTEKGKDVELRCDPISGHTALYWYRQSLGQGLEFLIYFQGNSAPDKSGLPSDRFSAERTGGSVSTLTIQRTQQEDSAVYLCASSLEWSGYNEQFFGPGTRLTVL.